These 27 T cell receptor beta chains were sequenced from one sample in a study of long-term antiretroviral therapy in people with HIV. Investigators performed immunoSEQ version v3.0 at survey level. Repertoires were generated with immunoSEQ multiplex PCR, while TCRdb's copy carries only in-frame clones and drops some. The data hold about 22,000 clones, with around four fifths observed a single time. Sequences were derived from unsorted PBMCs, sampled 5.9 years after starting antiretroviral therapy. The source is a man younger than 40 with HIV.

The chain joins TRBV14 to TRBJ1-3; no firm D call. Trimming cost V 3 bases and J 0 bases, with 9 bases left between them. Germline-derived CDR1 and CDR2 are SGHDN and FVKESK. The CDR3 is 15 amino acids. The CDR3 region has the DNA TGTGCCAGCAGCCACCCATCCAGCTCTGGAAACACCATATATTTT. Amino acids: CASSHPSSSGNTIYF.

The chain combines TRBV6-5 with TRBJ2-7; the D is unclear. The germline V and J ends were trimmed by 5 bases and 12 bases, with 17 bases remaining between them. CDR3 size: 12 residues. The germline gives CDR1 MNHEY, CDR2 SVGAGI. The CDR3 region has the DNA TGTGCCAGCAGTCCATCCCTCCCCGGGTGGTACTTC. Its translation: CASSPSLPGWYF.

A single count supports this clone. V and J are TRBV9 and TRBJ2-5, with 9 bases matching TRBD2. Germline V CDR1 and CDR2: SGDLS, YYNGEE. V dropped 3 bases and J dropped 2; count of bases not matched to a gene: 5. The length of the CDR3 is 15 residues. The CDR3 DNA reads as TGTGCCAGCAGCGAGACTAGCGGAACTCAAGAGACCCAGTACTTC. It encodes CASSETSGTQETQYF.

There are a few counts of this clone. The CDR3 is CASSPSSYNSPLHF. Here the CDR3 DNA reads TGTGCCAGCTCGCCTAGCTCCTATAATTCACCCCTCCACTTT. This chain links TRBV18 with TRBJ1-6; no firm D call. V was clipped by 6 bases and J by 0 bases, with 6 bases between them. The CDR3 runs to 14 residues. Germline CDR1 KGHSH, CDR2 LQKENI.

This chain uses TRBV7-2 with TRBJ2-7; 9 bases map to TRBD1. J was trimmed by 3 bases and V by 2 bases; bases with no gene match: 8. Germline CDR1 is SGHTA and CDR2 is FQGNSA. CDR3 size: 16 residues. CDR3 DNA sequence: TGTGCCAGCAGCTTAACGACAGGGGGGGGTAGCTACGAGCAGTACTTC. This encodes CASSLTTGGGSYEQYF. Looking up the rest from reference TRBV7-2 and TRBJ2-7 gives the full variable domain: GAGVSQSPSNKVTEKGKDVELRCDPISGHTALYWYRQSLGQGLEFLIYFQGNSAPDKSGLPSDRFSAERTGGSVSTLTIQRTQQEDSAVYLCASSLTTGGGSYEQYFGPGTRLTVT.

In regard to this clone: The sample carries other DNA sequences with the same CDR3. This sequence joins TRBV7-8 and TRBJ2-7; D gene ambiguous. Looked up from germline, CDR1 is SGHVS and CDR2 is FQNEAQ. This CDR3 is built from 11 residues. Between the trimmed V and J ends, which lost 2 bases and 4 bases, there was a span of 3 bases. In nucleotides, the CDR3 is TGTGCCAGCAGCTTAACTTACGAGCAGTACTTC. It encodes CASSLTYEQYF. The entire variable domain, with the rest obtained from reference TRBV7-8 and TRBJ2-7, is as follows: GAGVSQSPRYKVAKRGQDVALRCDPISGHVSLFWYQQALGQGPEFLTYFQNEAQLDKSGLPSDRFFAERPEGSVSTLKIQRTQQEDSAVYLCASSLTYEQYFGPGTRLTVT.

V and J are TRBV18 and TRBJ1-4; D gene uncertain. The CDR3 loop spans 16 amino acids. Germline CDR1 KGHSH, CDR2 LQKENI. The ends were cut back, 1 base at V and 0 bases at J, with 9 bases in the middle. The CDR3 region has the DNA TGTGCCAGCTCACCACAGCGGGCGGCAACTAATGAAAAACTGTTTTTT. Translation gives CASSPQRAATNEKLFF. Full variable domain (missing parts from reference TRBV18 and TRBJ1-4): NAGVMQNPRHLVRRRGQEARLRCSPMKGHSHVYWYRQLPEEGLKFMVYLQKENIIDESGMPKERFSAEFPKEGPSILRIQQVVRGDSAAYFCASSPQRAATNEKLFFGSGTQLSVL.

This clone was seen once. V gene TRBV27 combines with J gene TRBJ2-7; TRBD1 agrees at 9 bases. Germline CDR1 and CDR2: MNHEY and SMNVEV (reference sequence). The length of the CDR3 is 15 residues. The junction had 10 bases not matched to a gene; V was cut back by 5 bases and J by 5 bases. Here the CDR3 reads CASSAPGQGNHEQYF. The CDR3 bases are TGTGCCAGCAGTGCCCCGGGACAGGGAAACCACGAGCAGTACTTC.

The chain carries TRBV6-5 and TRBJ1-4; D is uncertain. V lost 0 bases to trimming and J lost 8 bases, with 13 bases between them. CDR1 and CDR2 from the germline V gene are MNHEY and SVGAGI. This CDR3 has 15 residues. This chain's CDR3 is CASSYSRARAEKLFF. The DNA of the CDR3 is TGTGCCAGCAGTTACTCGAGGGCCCGAGCGGAAAAACTGTTTTTT.

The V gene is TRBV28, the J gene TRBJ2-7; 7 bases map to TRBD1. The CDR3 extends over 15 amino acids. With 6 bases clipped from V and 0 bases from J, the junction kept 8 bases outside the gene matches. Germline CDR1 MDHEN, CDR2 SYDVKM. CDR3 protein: CASRLPSGGSYEQYF. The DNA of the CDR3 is TGTGCCAGCAGACTTCCCTCAGGGGGCTCCTACGAGCAGTACTTC.

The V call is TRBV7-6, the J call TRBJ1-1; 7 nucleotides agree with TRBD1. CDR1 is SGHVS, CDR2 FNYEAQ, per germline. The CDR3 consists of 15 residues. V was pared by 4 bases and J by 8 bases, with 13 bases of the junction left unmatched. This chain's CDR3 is CASSSLTPGQIEAFF. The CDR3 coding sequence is TGTGCCAGCAGCTCCTTAACCCCGGGACAGATAGAAGCTTTCTTT.

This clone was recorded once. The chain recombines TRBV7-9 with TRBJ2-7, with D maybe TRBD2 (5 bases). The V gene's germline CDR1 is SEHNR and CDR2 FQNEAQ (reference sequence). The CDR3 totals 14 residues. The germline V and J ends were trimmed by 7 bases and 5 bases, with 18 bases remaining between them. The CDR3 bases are TGTGCCAGCACCCTTGAGGGTTCCTGGGACGAGCAGTACTTC. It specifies CASTLEGSWDEQYF.

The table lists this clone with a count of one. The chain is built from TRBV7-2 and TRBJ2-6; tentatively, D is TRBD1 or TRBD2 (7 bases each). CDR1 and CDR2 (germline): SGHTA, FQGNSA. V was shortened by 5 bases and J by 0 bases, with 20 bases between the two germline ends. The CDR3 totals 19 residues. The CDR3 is CASSPRGGQIISGANVLTF. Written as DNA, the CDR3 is TGTGCCAGCAGCCCAAGGGGGGGACAGATTATCTCTGGGGCCAACGTCCTGACTTTC.

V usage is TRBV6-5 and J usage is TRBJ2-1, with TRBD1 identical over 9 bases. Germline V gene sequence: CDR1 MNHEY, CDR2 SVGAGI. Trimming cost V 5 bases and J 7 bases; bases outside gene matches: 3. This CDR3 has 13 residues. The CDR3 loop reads CASSRDRENEQFF. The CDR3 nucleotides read TGTGCCAGCAGTCGGGACAGGGAAAATGAGCAGTTCTTC.

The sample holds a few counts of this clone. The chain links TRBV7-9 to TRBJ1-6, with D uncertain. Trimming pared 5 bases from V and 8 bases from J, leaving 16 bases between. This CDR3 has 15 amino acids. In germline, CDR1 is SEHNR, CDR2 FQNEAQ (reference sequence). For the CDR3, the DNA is TGTGCCAGCAGCCCCGATTCCCCGAGACATTCACCCCTCCACTTT. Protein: CASSPDSPRHSPLHF.

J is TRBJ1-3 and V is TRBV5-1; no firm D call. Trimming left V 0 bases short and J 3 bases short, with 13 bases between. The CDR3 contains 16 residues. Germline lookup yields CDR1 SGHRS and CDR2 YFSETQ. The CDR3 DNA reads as TGCGCCAGCAGCTTGGGGTCGGAGGGCGGTGGAAACACCATATATTTT. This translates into CASSLGSEGGGNTIYF.

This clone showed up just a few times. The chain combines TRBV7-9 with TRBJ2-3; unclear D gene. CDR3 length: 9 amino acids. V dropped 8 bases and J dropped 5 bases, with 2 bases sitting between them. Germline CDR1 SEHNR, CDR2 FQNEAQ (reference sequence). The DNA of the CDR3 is TGTGCCAGCGGAGATACGCAGTATTTT. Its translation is CASGDTQYF.

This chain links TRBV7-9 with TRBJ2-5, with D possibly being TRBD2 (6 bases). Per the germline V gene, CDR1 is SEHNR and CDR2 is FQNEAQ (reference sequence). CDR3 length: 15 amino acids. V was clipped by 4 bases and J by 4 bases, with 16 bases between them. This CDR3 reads CASSYLLSEGETQYF. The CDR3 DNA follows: TGTGCCAGCAGCTATCTTCTTTCGGAGGGAGAGACCCAGTACTTC.

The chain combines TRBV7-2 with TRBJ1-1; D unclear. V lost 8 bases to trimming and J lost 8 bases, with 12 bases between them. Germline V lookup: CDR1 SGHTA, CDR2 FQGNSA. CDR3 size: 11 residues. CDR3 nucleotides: TGTGCCAGCGGCGTTCGCAAAGAAGCTTTCTTT. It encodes CASGVRKEAFF.

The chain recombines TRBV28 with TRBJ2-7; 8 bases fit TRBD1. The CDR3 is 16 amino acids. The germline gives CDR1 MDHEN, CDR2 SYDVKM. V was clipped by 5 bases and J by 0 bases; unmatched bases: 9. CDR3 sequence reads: CASSEKVQGASYEQYF. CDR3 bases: TGTGCCAGCAGTGAAAAAGTGCAGGGGGCCTCCTACGAGCAGTACTTC. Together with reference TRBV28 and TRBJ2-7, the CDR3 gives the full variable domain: DVKVTQSSRYLVKRTGEKVFLECVQDMDHENMFWYRQDPGLGLRLIYFSYDVKMKEKGDIPEGYSVSREKKERFSLILESASTNQTSMYLCASSEKVQGASYEQYFGPGTRLTVT.

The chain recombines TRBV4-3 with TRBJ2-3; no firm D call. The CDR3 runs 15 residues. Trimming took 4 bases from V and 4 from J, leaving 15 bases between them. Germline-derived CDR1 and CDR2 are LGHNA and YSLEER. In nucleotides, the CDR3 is TGCGCCAGCAGCCGAAAAGGGTTTGGGGCAGATACGCAGTATTTT. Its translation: CASSRKGFGADTQYF.

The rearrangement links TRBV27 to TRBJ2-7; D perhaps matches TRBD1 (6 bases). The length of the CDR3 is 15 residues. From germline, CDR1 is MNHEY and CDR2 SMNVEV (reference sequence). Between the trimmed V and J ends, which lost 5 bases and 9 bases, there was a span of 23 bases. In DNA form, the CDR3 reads TGTGCCAGCAGTCCCGCAGGGGCTCCCCTTTCTGTGCAGTACTTC. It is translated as CASSPAGAPLSVQYF.

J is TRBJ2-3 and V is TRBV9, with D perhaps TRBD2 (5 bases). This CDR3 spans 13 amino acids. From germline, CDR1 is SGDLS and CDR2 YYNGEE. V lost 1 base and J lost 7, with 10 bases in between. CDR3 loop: CASSVHTGNTQYF. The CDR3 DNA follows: TGTGCCAGCAGCGTACATACGGGGAATACGCAGTATTTT.

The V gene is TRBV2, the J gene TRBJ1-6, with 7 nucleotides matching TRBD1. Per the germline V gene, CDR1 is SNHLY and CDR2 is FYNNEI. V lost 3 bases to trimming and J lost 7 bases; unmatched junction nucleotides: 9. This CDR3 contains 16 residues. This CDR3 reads CASSDGMGTVNSPLHF. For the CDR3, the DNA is TGTGCCAGCAGTGATGGTATGGGGACAGTCAATTCACCCCTCCACTTT.

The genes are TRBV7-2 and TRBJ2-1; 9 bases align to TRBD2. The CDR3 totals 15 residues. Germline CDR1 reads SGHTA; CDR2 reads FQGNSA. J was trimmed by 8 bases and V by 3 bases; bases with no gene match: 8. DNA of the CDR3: TGTGCCAGCAGCTTGAGGCTAGCGGGGATGTATGAGCAGTTCTTC. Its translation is CASSLRLAGMYEQFF.

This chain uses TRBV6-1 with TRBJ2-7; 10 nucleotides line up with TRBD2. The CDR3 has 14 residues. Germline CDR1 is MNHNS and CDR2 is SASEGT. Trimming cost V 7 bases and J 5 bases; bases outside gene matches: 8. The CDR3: CASTYLAGAHEQYF. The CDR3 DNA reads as TGTGCCAGCACCTACCTAGCGGGAGCCCACGAGCAGTACTTC.

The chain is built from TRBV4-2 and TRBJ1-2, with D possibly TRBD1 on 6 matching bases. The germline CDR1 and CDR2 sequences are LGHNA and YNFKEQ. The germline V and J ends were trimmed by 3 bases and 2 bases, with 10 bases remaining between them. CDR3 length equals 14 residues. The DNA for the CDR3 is TGTGCCAGCAGCCAGGGTACAGGGAACTATGGCTACACCTTC. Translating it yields CASSQGTGNYGYTF.